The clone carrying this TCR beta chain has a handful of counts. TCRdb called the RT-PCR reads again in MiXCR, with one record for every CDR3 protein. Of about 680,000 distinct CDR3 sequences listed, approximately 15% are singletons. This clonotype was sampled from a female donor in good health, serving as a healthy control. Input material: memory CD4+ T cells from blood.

The CDR3 nucleotides read TGTGCCAGCAGCCAAGTCAGGGAGGGCATTCAGTACTTC. Encoded protein: CASSQVREGIQYF. This rearrangement joins TRBV3-1 to TRBJ2-4; 7 positions agree with TRBD2. The V segment lost 1 base and the J segment 9 bases; nucleotides outside the gene matches: 3. Per germline, CDR1 LGHDT and CDR2 YNNKEL (reference sequence). The CDR3 totals 13 residues.